This T cell receptor (beta chain) derives from a study of PD-1 blockade in classical Hodgkin lymphoma. The germline gives CDR1 MGHDK, CDR2 SYGVNS. There are 15 residues in the CDR3. Trimming took 5 bases from V and 6 from J, leaving 16 bases between them. Time point in this sample: cycle 4 day 1 (C4D1), after 6 weeks of nivolumab. Exposure to brentuximab vedotin varied, and each patient had relapsed following autologous stem cell transplantation. Findings of the study overall: CD4+ but not CD8+ TCR diversity rose significantly by C4D1.

As regards this clone: Antigen specificity is unknown.

Data came from immunoSEQ multiplex PCR; TCRdb stores just in-frame clones and leaves some out. Here the sample spans tens of thousands of clones, 90% being singletons. The origin of this receptor is a human donor with classical Hodgkin lymphoma. This specimen was peripheral blood mononuclear cells (PBMCs), taken before the fourth cycle of nivolumab. The chain carries TRBV25-1 and TRBJ2-2; the D gene could be TRBD1 or TRBD2 (5 bases each). For the CDR3, the DNA is TGTGCCAGCAGTCCGCCGGGACCAACCCCCGGGGAGCTGTTTTTT. Amino acid sequence: CASSPPGPTPGELFF.